The T cell receptor beta chain under discussion was sequenced for a study of cytomegalovirus exposure and HLA in healthy donors. Regarding the study as a whole: The CMV antigen specificity of a few CMV-associated chains was confirmed through in vitro analysis.

V lost 7 bases and J lost 4, with 13 bases in between. Germline values: CDR1 SNHLY, CDR2 FYNNEI. This CDR3 has 13 amino acids. A word on this clone: Antigen: not known.

Repertoires were generated with immunoSEQ multiplex PCR, while TCRdb's copy carries only in-frame clones and drops some. This table has some 50,000 clones, approximately 93% appearing once. Sequencing was done on a sample of PBMCs. V is TRBV2 and J is TRBJ1-1; D uncertain. The TCR sequence derives from a woman aged 18 to 35 in good health and CMV-seropositive. CDR3 region: CASIGEGGTEAFF. CDR3 coding DNA: TGTGCCAGCATCGGCGAGGGTGGCACTGAAGCTTTCTTT.